These 3 T cell receptor beta chains originate from one sample sequenced in a study of cytomegalovirus exposure and HLA in healthy donors. The study ran its PCR with 60 Vbeta and 13 Jbeta primers. Only in-frame clones appear in the TCRdb table, and some are missing; sequencing was by immunoSEQ multiplex PCR. Altogether approximately 84,000 clones are present, roughly 70% being singletons, with the ten largest covering about 8.6%. Material: PBMCs. Receptors originate from a man aged 35-49 years in good health and CMV-seropositive.

This clone appeared a few times. In the same sample, other DNA sequences code for this CDR3. The chain employs TRBV9 and TRBJ2-1; 7 nucleotides line up with TRBD1. J was trimmed by 2 bases and V by 3 bases; bases with no gene match: 5. The CDR3 length is 15 residues. Germline CDR1 and CDR2: SGDLS and YYNGEE. CDR3 bases: TGTGCCAGCAGCGCCGGGACAGTTACCTACAATGAGCAGTTCTTC. This sequence encodes CASSAGTVTYNEQFF.

This sequence joins TRBV21-1 and TRBJ1-5; the DNA was not used to check the table's D call, TRBD1. TRBV21-1 is a listed pseudogene. The CDR3 loop spans 13 amino acids. The CDR3 spells CASSIRQVEAQHF. Written as DNA, the CDR3 is TGTGCCAGCAGCATCCGACAGGTCGAGGCCCAGCATTTT.

The rearrangement joins TRBV2 to TRBJ2-5; possible D gene TRBD2, 6 bases. This CDR3 has 14 residues. The germline gives CDR1 SNHLY, CDR2 FYNNEI. Deletions cut 5 bases from V and 5 bases from J, with 15 bases between. The CDR3 sequence: CASSLEGLGETQYF. The CDR3 bases are TGTGCCAGCAGTTTGGAGGGGTTGGGGGAGACCCAGTACTTC.